Sequencing of this T cell receptor beta chain was carried out in a study of blood T cell repertoires in COVID-19. About the research overall: The cDNA or gDNA used as material had been derived from T cells, B-cell-depleted T cells, or PBMCs.

Generated by immunoSEQ multiplex PCR, the TCRdb table keeps only in-frame clones and is missing some. Of under 150,000 clones listed, around 84% are singletons. The CDR3 spans 13 residues. V was trimmed by 7 bases and J by 7 bases, leaving 13 bases between them. Germline V lookup: CDR1 LNHDA, CDR2 SQIVND (reference sequence). The chain employs TRBV19 and TRBJ1-4; D is possibly TRBD1 (5 bases). The source is a human donor in a cohort sampled during active COVID-19. The sample was peripheral blood. CDR3 sequence: CASIPGGSEKLFF. As DNA, the CDR3 is TGTGCCAGTATCCCGGGGGGGAGTGAAAAACTGTTTTTT.